These 28 T cell receptor beta chains came from one sample sequenced in a study of T cell responses to AZD1222 COVID-19 vaccine. Measured with immunoSEQ multiplex PCR; TCRdb has only the in-frame clones, and not every one. This sample has about 39,000 clones; 88% occur once, and the top ten carry around a quarter. Sequenced here: peripheral blood, sampled 28 days after the second dose of the MenACWY control vaccine. These receptors came from an adult who received the MenACWY meningococcal vaccine as a control.

This clone turned up a few times. The rearrangement joins TRBV6-5 to TRBJ1-5; D is unclear. Germline V CDR1 and CDR2: MNHEY, SVGAGI. V was clipped by 5 bases and J by 5 bases, with 7 bases between them. This CDR3 contains 12 residues. The CDR3 region has the DNA TGTGCCAGCAGTCGACTGGATCAGCCCCAGCATTTT. Its translation: CASSRLDQPQHF.

The table lists this clone with a count of one. The chain carries TRBV11-1 and TRBJ2-1, with a possible D match to TRBD1 (6 bases). The CDR3 spans 13 residues. Germline CDR1 SGHAT, CDR2 FQDESV (reference sequence). The V gene lost 5 bases and the J gene lost 4 bases, with 9 bases spanning the gap. Here the CDR3 DNA reads TGTGCCAGCAGCCGAGGACAGTACAATGAGCAGTTCTTC. Translation: CASSRGQYNEQFF.

This sequence joins TRBV18 and TRBJ2-3; possibly TRBD1 for D (6 bases). The CDR3 is 15 residues long. Per germline, CDR1 KGHSH and CDR2 LQKENI. V lost 0 bases to trimming and J lost 6 bases, with 13 bases between them. This CDR3 reads CASSPPGARGDTQYF. The CDR3 nucleotides read TGTGCCAGCTCACCACCGGGGGCGAGAGGGGATACGCAGTATTTT.

CDR3 residues: CAWSVGLAGDRGETQYF. In DNA, the CDR3 is TGTGCCTGGAGTGTAGGCCTAGCGGGAGATCGGGGTGAGACCCAGTACTTC. V usage is TRBV30 and J usage is TRBJ2-5; TRBD2 aligns across 10 bases. The CDR3 has 17 amino acids. The V gene end was trimmed by 0 bases and the J gene end by 5 bases; junction bases not matched to a gene: 12. Germline V gives CDR1 GTSNPN, CDR2 SVGIG (reference sequence). The full variable domain, its missing parts supplied by reference TRBV30 and TRBJ2-5, is SQTIHQWPATLVQPVGSPLSLECTVEGTSNPNLYWYRQAAGRGLQLLFYSVGIGQISSEVPQNLSASRPQDRQFILSSKKLLLSDSGFYLCAWSVGLAGDRGETQYFGPGTRLLVL.

V gene TRBV5-6 combines with J gene TRBJ2-7, with 10 bases fitting TRBD1. Germline V gives CDR1 SGHDT, CDR2 YYEEEE. V lost 8 bases, J lost 3 bases, and 2 bases stayed unmatched. This CDR3 spans 12 amino acids. The CDR3 here is CASRDRGYEQYF. CDR3 nucleotide sequence: TGTGCCAGTCGGGACAGGGGCTACGAGCAGTACTTC.

The J gene is TRBJ2-3, the V gene TRBV7-6; 7 bases align to TRBD1. The ends lost 5 bases at V and 0 bases at J; junction bases unmatched: 5. The CDR3 extends over 15 amino acids. Germline loops: CDR1 SGHVS, CDR2 FNYEAQ. The CDR3 protein is CASSANRGSTDTQYF. CDR3 sequence (DNA): TGTGCCAGCAGCGCAAACAGGGGTAGCACAGATACGCAGTATTTT.

The rearrangement uses TRBV3-1 (or the pseudogene TRBV3-2) and TRBJ2-1; D might be TRBD1 or TRBD2, each matching 6 bases. V lost 5 bases and J 10 bases, leaving 18 bases between the germline ends. This CDR3 contains 14 residues. Germline CDR1 LGHDT, CDR2 YNNKEL (reference sequence). CDR3 sequence: CASSAGQPLGEQFF. Written as DNA, the CDR3 is TGTGCCAGCAGCGCGGGACAACCTTTGGGAGAGCAGTTCTTC.

V gene TRBV5-4 combines with J gene TRBJ2-2, with a possible D match to TRBD2 (7 bases). With 3 bases removed from V and 4 bases from J, the gap between germline ends came to 16 bases. The CDR3 contains 16 residues. Germline V lookup: CDR1 SGHNT, CDR2 YYREEE (reference sequence). The CDR3 here is CASSSPGGRVTGELFF. CDR3 DNA sequence: TGTGCCAGCAGCTCCCCCGGGGGGCGCGTCACCGGGGAGCTGTTTTTT. The full variable domain, with the rest looked up from reference TRBV5-4 and TRBJ2-2, is ETGVTQSPTHLIKTRGQQVTLRCSSQSGHNTVSWYQQALGQGPQFIFQYYREEENGRGNFPPRFSGLQFPNYSSELNVNALELDDSALYLCASSSPGGRVTGELFFGEGSRLTVL.

The chain uses TRBV6-1 and TRBJ2-3; D is undetermined. Germline V gene sequence: CDR1 MNHNS, CDR2 SASEGT. CDR3 length equals 11 residues. V lost 3 bases and J 7 bases, leaving 5 bases between the germline ends. The CDR3 loop reads CASSEYNTQYF. The CDR3 DNA reads TGTGCCAGCAGTGAGTATAATACGCAGTATTTT.

By sample share, this clone is medium-sized. The chain links TRBV19 to TRBJ1-5; 7 positions match TRBD1. Germline assignment: CDR1 LNHDA and CDR2 SQIVND (reference sequence). The ends lost 6 bases at V and 4 bases at J; junction bases unmatched: 9. This CDR3 contains 15 residues. The CDR3 region is CASRVRDSNNQPQHF. In nucleotides, the CDR3 is TGTGCCAGTAGGGTTAGGGACAGTAATAATCAGCCCCAGCATTTT.

CDR3 region: CASSIRNTDTQYF. In DNA, the CDR3 is TGTGCCAGTAGTATAAGGAACACAGATACGCAGTATTTT. V is TRBV19 and J is TRBJ2-3; no definite D call. Trimming removed 2 bases from V and 2 bases from J, with 5 bases in between. The germline V gene has CDR1 LNHDA and CDR2 SQIVND (reference sequence). The length of the CDR3 is 13 residues.

The sample holds one count of this clone. The chain joins TRBV5-1 to TRBJ2-5; 9 nucleotides match TRBD2. This CDR3 contains 18 residues. The germline CDR1 and CDR2 sequences are SGHRS and YFSETQ. Losses at the gene ends were 0 bases for V and 1 base for J; bases not matched to a gene: 10. The CDR3 DNA reads TGCGCCAGCAGCTTGGCCCCGACGGCTAGCGGGACCCAAGAGACCCAGTACTTC. Translation: CASSLAPTASGTQETQYF.

This chain uses TRBV27 with TRBJ2-6; tentatively, D is TRBD1 or TRBD2 (5 bases each). From germline, CDR1 is MNHEY and CDR2 SMNVEV (reference sequence). CDR3 length: 17 residues. The germline V and J ends were trimmed by 6 bases and 2 bases, with 17 bases remaining between them. The CDR3 loop is CASSNHFGGPGANVLTF. The CDR3 DNA reads TGTGCCAGCAGCAACCACTTTGGGGGACCTGGGGCCAACGTCCTGACTTTC.

The chain is built from TRBV7-8 and TRBJ2-2; 11 nucleotides line up with TRBD1. This CDR3 is 16 amino acids long. V shed 5 bases, J shed 6 bases, and the junction held 8 bases outside the gene matches. Germline-derived CDR1 and CDR2 are SGHVS and FQNEAQ. This CDR3 is CASSPHRDRGSGELFF. The CDR3 DNA reads TGTGCCAGCAGCCCCCACCGGGACAGGGGGTCCGGGGAGCTGTTTTTT.

This chain connects TRBV18 to TRBJ2-7; 7 bases match TRBD1. V was clipped by 4 bases and J by 2 bases; unmatched bases: 8. The CDR3 runs to 15 residues. CDR1 is KGHSH and CDR2 is LQKENI in the germline V gene. CDR3 coding DNA: TGTGCCAGCTCACTTACCGGGACAGCGACCTACGAGCAGTACTTC. Residues: CASSLTGTATYEQYF.

The chain couples TRBV5-1 to TRBJ2-7; weak D call: TRBD1 (6 bases). Germline V gene sequence: CDR1 SGHRS, CDR2 YFSETQ. Trimming removed 0 bases from V and 2 bases from J, with 9 bases in between. This CDR3 has 14 amino acids. CDR3 DNA sequence: TGCGCCAGCAGCTTGGGGGACAATCCCTACGAGCAGTACTTC. Amino acids: CASSLGDNPYEQYF.

The chain links TRBV29-1 to TRBJ1-2; TRBD1 might be the D (6 bases). Germline assignment: CDR1 SQVTM and CDR2 ANQGSEA. This CDR3 region has 13 residues. The germline V and J ends were trimmed by 5 bases and 0 bases, with 10 bases remaining between them. The CDR3 bases are TGCAGCGTTCCCGGACAGACTAACTATGGCTACACCTTC. The encoded protein is CSVPGQTNYGYTF.

The chain joins TRBV19 to TRBJ2-1; 8 bases line up with TRBD2. The junction had 3 bases not matched to a gene; V was cut back by 0 bases and J by 5 bases. CDR3 size: 15 residues. Per germline, CDR1 LNHDA and CDR2 SQIVND (reference sequence). This CDR3 reads CASSIDRGGHNEQFF. In nucleotides, the CDR3 is TGTGCCAGTAGTATAGATCGGGGGGGACACAATGAGCAGTTCTTC.

The chain carries TRBV28 and TRBJ1-5; 8 bases map to TRBD1. The CDR3 has 14 residues. Germline CDR1 and CDR2: MDHEN and SYDVKM. The V segment lost 8 bases and the J segment 7 bases; nucleotides outside the gene matches: 10. CDR3 in DNA: TGTGCCAGCCACAGGGGGACAGGAGGGCAGCCCCAGCATTTT. It encodes CASHRGTGGQPQHF.

This chain links TRBV6-5 with TRBJ1-6; D may be TRBD1 (6 bases). V was trimmed by 7 bases and J by 5 bases, leaving 12 bases between them. Looked up from germline, CDR1 is MNHEY and CDR2 is SVGAGI. This CDR3 is built from 14 residues. CDR3 amino acids: CASKENRDNSPLHF. Written as DNA, the CDR3 is TGTGCCAGCAAAGAAAACAGGGATAATTCACCCCTCCACTTT.

The chain employs TRBV30 and TRBJ2-2; D remains ambiguous. The germline gives CDR1 GTSNPN, CDR2 SVGIG (reference sequence). The CDR3 consists of 16 residues. V was clipped by 3 bases and J by 0 bases, with 14 bases between them. CDR3 sequence (DNA): TGTGCCTGGAGGTTGGGGTTTGGAGCGAACACCGGGGAGCTGTTTTTT. Translated, it gives CAWRLGFGANTGELFF.

The chain uses TRBV30 and TRBJ2-7; D is perhaps TRBD2 (6 bases). CDR1 and CDR2 (germline): GTSNPN, SVGIG (reference sequence). The V end lost 5 bases, the J end lost 2 bases, and 16 bases lay between the germline ends. This CDR3 spans 14 amino acids. Here the CDR3 reads CAWAEGTVPYEQYF. The CDR3 DNA reads TGTGCCTGGGCGGAGGGGACGGTACCCTACGAGCAGTACTTC.

This clone was recorded only once. In DNA form, the CDR3 reads TGTGCCAGCAGTGAACGGAGGAACACTGAAGCTTTCTTT. It encodes CASSERRNTEAFF. This chain links TRBV6-1 with TRBJ1-1; D not resolved. This CDR3 comprises 13 residues. V was trimmed by 2 bases and J by 1 base, leaving 5 bases between them. CDR1 and CDR2 (germline): MNHNS, SASEGT.

This chain connects TRBV27 to TRBJ1-1; 7 bases are a match to TRBD1. The CDR3 contains 13 residues. V dropped 4 bases and J dropped 5; count of bases not matched to a gene: 4. The germline gives CDR1 MNHEY, CDR2 SMNVEV (reference sequence). The CDR3 nucleotides read TGTGCCAGCAGTTCCCGCAGGGGGACTGAAGCTTTCTTT. Translating it yields CASSSRRGTEAFF.

V is TRBV5-6 and J is TRBJ1-1; unclear D gene. This CDR3 region has 14 residues. Germline-derived CDR1 and CDR2 are SGHDT and YYEEEE. V lost 0 bases to trimming and J lost 4 bases, with 10 bases between them. CDR3 nucleotides: TGTGCCAGCAGCTTGGTGGTTTCGGGCACTGAAGCTTTCTTT. Translated: CASSLVVSGTEAFF.

The chain uses TRBV5-1 and TRBJ2-5; D call uncertain. This CDR3 contains 13 residues. The V end was cut by 1 base, the J end by 1 base, with 5 bases between. The germline V gene has CDR1 SGHRS and CDR2 YFSETQ. Here the CDR3 reads CASSLLVQETQYF. The CDR3 DNA follows: TGCGCCAGCAGCTTGTTGGTCCAAGAGACCCAGTACTTC.

This clone was picked up a small number of times. The chain combines TRBV20-1 with TRBJ1-2; D gene unclear. The germline CDR1 and CDR2 sequences are DFQATT and SNEGSKA (reference sequence). CDR3 length equals 10 residues. V lost 6 bases to trimming and J lost 6 bases, with 8 bases between them. The CDR3 loop reads CSAEGNGYTF. The DNA for the CDR3 is TGCAGTGCCGAAGGGAATGGCTACACCTTC.

The chain employs TRBV27 and TRBJ2-7; TRBD1 aligns across 10 bases. The V and J ends lost 11 bases and 6 bases, in that order; junction bases with no gene match: 7. The CDR3 is made up of 12 amino acids. Looked up from germline, CDR1 is MNHEY and CDR2 is SMNVEV (reference sequence). The CDR3, as DNA: TGTGCCTCGGGAAGGACAGGGGGCGAGCAGTACTTC. Translating it yields CASGRTGGEQYF.